The source of this T cell receptor (beta chain) is a study of regulatory T cells in long-lasting Graves disease (dated by TCRdb to about 2021). In the study overall: In the newly diagnosed Graves' disease group, patients had been taking antithyroid drugs for less than 3 months. A total of roughly 33 samples underwent TCR sequencing: about 13 from persistent and some 20 from newly diagnosed Graves' disease patients. Peripheral blood TCR sequencing and RNA sequencing compared persistent Graves' disease patients with newly diagnosed Graves' disease patients. The study was conducted in China and was registered as a clinical trial. Broad study findings and their caveats: The authors noted that the small sample size was a limitation that may lower accuracy. Sequencing and analysis were limited to the TCR beta chain. Compared with newly diagnosed patients, patients with persistent Graves' disease had lower TCR Shannon entropy and fewer highly expanded clones, which suggests clonal expansion. More public clonotypes were shared among persistent patients (under 3,000) than among newly diagnosed patients (966). Persistent disease showed preferential use of TRBV28, TRBJ1-2 and TRBJ2-5, whereas newly diagnosed disease favored TRBV20-1 and TRBJ2-1. Peripheral blood alone was examined, since thyroid tissue, which constituted the primary lesion, could not be accessed.

Sample time point, as interpreted from the label and publication: newly diagnosed GD, antithyroid drugs for less than 3 months. For both TCR sequencing and RNA sequencing, RNA was extracted from PBMCs using TRIzol. The diagnosis of Graves' disease followed American Thyroid Association guidelines. Recruitment of patients was carried out at an endocrinology department in Xi'an, China. Each patient gave 7 to 9.5 milliliters of peripheral blood, collected in an EDTA anticoagulant tube. Ficoll Paque Plus density gradient separation was used to isolate PBMCs, and no additional T cell sorting was done. An Agilent 2100 Bioanalyzer and agarose gel were used to check RNA quality, while a NanoDrop 2000 measured RNA concentration. A remark on this clonotype: Its antigen remains undetermined. No much larger clonotype is one base removed from it; base qualities were not supplied.

The cysteine opens and the phenylalanine closes a CDR3 of 14 amino acids. Kept here is only the CDR3 DNA, which spans 42 bases and is read in frame from base 1. CDR1 is given as SGHKS and CDR2 as YYEKEE, both from the germline V gene (reference sequence). The junction shows trimming of 0 bases on V and 4 bases on J, plus 10 bases between the germline ends. Library preparation employed multiplex PCR. Instrument used: Illumina HiSeq 4000. TCR beta libraries were built with iRepertoire HTBI primers and Arm-PCR amplification of CDR3 regions. Gel purification was performed on PCR products prior to sequencing. The original methods were these. Gene usage analysis of CDR3 amino acid clonotypes used the approximately 62 TRBV and more than 13 TRBJ segments found across samples. COPE and FqMerger were used to merge the filtered high-quality paired reads into contigs. BLAST was used to align contigs to IMGT TRBV, TRBD and TRBJ reference genes, with CDR3 defined following IMGT. Highly expanded clones were defined as clonotypes with a frequency above 0.1%. Shannon entropy served as the measure of repertoire diversity, while the Gini coefficient captured V-J evenness. A clonotype was considered public if more than one individual shared it. Starting from the raw public reads, TCRdb applied fastp trimming at Q25, assembled clones with MiXCR and retained in-frame beta chains. Every entry covers one CDR3 protein and lists the most common genes and DNA from its rows. The V and J calls shown here were made by TCRdb, not taken from the authors' results. The sample yields 400,000 to 550,000 distinct CDR3 sequences; 16% were counted once. The ten most abundant clones make up under 30% of the sample.

These records were also assigned to another study, of T cells in Graves' hyperthyroidism and ophthalmopathy. As that second paper reports: Stable Graves' hyperthyroidism was defined as no progression to ophthalmopathy during 18 months of follow-up. Hyperthyroidism patients were aged 18 to 65 years and newly diagnosed, with disease duration of less than 2 months. The study excluded patients with uncontrolled infections, other autoimmune diseases, pregnancy or lactation. Diagnoses were established on the basis of clinical symptoms, serum thyroxine and TRAb, thyroid ultrasound, and orbital computed tomography. A first-round RT-PCR of the TCR CDR3 used the HTBI primer set with the Qiagen OneStep RT-PCR kit. Most expanded thyroid clonotypes (frequency above 0.001) were also found in blood, which suggests that blood repertoires may mirror thyroid immune responses. In cross-validation, a model built on a 13 V-J signature told ophthalmopathy apart from stable hyperthyroidism with 87.88% sensitivity and roughly 83% specificity, and in testing the same model reached 80%/75%. In validation, progression to ophthalmopathy was predicted by the model with 70.59% sensitivity and around 76% specificity, a median of about 6.8 months before onset. TCR V-J signatures able to tell the groups apart were searched for in a discovery cohort of 100 or so patients, of whom around 43 had Graves' ophthalmopathy and roughly 57 had stable Graves' hyperthyroidism. Prospective prediction of ophthalmopathy was tested in an independent validation cohort consisting of fewer than 20 hyperthyroidism patients and around 16 patients who later progressed to ophthalmopathy. The 100 discovery patients were divided at random into training and test sets in a 7:3 ratio. Thyroid tissue and blood T-cell repertoires from about 6 Graves' hyperthyroidism patients were also compared in the study. After sampling, hyperthyroidism patients received methimazole starting at 30 mg daily, and ophthalmopathy patients received high-dose intravenous methylprednisolone. A second multiplex PCR round built the libraries, followed by size selection and purification. The libraries were sequenced on an Illumina HiSeq2000 using paired-end 100 bp reads. SOAPnuke was used to process the raw data, throwing out any read that contained adapters or uncalled bases, had a mean Phred below 15, or lacked an exact constant-primer or identifier match. COPE v1.2.5 was used to merge the high-quality paired reads, and each unique nucleotide sequence was defined as a clonotype. MiTCR v1.1 was used to align the clonotypes against IMGT TRBV, TRBD and TRBJ reference segments. Only V-J combinations with frequency above 0.0001, covering 99% to 99.2% of repertoires, were analysed. A TCS score was defined as the ratio of F50 (clonal expansion) to E x V (chaos), with BLOSUM62-based TCRdist applied between CDR3 peptides within each V-J. Welch's t-statistics and random forest reduced several hundred V-J features to roughly 13, which were used in a naive Bayes classifier (R e1071). No statistical method was used to fix the sample size in advance, and group allocation was not hidden from the investigators. The paper reports TCR Vbeta CDR3 sequencing of over 130 peripheral blood samples: 43 ophthalmopathy, approximately 74 hyperthyroidism and approximately 17 progressor patients.

Here the chain combines TRBV5-5 and TRBJ1-1, with no reliable assignment of the D segment. The specimen comprised peripheral blood mononuclear cells (PBMCs), sampled at new diagnosis, from a patient treated with antithyroid drugs. The TCR sequence derives from a woman aged 18-30 years with Graves disease. Donor details come from another sample of the same person, matched by shared clones. Here the CDR3 is given as CASSLARGITEAFF. DNA sequence: TGTGCCAGCAGCTTGGCGCGCGGGATCACTGAAGCTTTCTTT.